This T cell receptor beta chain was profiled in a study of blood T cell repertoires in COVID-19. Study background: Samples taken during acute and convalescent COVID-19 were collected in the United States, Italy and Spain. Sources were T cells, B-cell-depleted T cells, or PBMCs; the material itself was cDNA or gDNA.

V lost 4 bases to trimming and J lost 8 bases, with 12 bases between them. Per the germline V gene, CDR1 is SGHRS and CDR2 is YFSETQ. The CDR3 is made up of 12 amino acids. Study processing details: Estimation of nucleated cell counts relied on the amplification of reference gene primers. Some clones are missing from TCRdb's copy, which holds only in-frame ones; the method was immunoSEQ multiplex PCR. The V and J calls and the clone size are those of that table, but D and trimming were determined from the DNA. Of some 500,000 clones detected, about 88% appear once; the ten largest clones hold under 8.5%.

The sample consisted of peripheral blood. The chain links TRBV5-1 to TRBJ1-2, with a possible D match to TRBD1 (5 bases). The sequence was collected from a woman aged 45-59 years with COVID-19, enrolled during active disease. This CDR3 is CASSPDTLGYTF. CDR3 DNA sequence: TGCGCCAGCAGCCCGGACACCCTGGGCTACACCTTC.